This T cell receptor (beta chain) is from a study of vaccination effects on CD4 cells after COVID-19. About this clone itself: Its target is not known.

Germline CDR1 MGHRA, CDR2 YSYEKL. The V gene lost 5 bases and the J gene lost 2 bases, with 8 bases spanning the gap. The CDR3 consists of 13 residues. Isolating CD4+ T cells followed about 11 days of culture. It was two doses of either the BNT162b2 or mRNA-1273 vaccine that participants received. Sequencing was performed with immunoSEQ multiplex PCR; in TCRdb, only in-frame clones are kept and a portion is missing. The repertoire includes some 60,000 clones, approximately 80% of them detected once, and about 4.5% sits in the top ten. The sequence was obtained from a human donor who received a COVID-19 vaccine. The chain combines TRBV4-1 with TRBJ2-3, with D unclear. The sample here was CD4+ T cells from PBMCs cultured without peptide, taken after COVID-19 vaccination. DNA of the CDR3: TGCGCCAGCAGCGAACACTACACAGATACGCAGTATTTT. It codes for CASSEHYTDTQYF.